This TCR beta chain came from a study of blood T cell repertoires in COVID-19. The overall study: The origin of the acute and convalescent COVID-19 samples was the United States, Italy and Spain.

The CDR3 extends over 16 amino acids. Germline trimming cut 2 bases from V and 3 bases from J; bases unmatched to any gene: 6. CDR1 and CDR2 (germline): SEHNR, FQNEAQ (reference sequence). Method: immunoSEQ multiplex PCR; TCRdb's copy keeps in-frame clones and lacks some. The table shows 90,000 to 100,000 clones, with around 83% occurring only once. The TCR sequence derives from a man aged 60-69 years with acute or convalescent COVID-19. Sequencing was carried out using peripheral blood. The chain carries TRBV7-9 and TRBJ2-3; 9 bases line up with TRBD2. The CDR3 DNA reads as TGTGCCAGCAGCTTAAGAAGGGCGGGGGGGACAGATACGCAGTATTTT. The encoded protein is CASSLRRAGGTDTQYF.